This TCR beta chain was profiled in a study of chemoradiotherapy in HPV16-positive cancers. Broader study findings: Candidate HPV-specific clones and E7-related TCR motifs grew in tumor during treatment. In HPV16-positive patients, HPV-responsive T-cell expansion tracked better recurrence-free survival. The functional HPV-specific definition rests on just two HPV16-positive patients.

As to this clone: Antigen unknown.

Trimming shortened V by 9 bases and J by 5 bases, and 11 bases separated the two germline ends. The CDR3 is 12 residues long. Germline-derived CDR1 and CDR2 are MNHEY and SVGAGI. This table comes from immunoSEQ multiplex PCR, and its TCRdb copy is limited to in-frame clones, with some not included. The table shows 30,000 to 40,000 clones, with roughly 90% occurring only once. The input for sequencing was blood, taken from a patient who underwent chemoradiotherapy. The chain links TRBV6-5 to TRBJ2-1; weak D call: TRBD2 (5 bases). The TCR comes from a human donor with HPV-associated anogenital cancer. In nucleotides, the CDR3 is TGTGCCAGTAAGAGGGCTCACAATGAGCAGTTCTTC. Protein: CASKRAHNEQFF.